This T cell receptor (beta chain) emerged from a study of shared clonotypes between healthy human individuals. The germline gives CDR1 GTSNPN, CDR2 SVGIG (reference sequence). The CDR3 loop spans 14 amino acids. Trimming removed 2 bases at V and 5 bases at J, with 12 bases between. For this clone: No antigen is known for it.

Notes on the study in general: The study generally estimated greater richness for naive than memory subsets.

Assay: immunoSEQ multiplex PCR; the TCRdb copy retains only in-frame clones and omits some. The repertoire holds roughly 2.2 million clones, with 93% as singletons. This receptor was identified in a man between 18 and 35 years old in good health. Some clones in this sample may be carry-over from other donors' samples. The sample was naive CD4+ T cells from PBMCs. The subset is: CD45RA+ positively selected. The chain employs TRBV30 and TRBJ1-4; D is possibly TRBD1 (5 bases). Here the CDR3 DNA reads TGTGCCTGGAGTCGGGACGGCCTCAATGAAAAACTGTTTTTT. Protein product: CAWSRDGLNEKLFF.